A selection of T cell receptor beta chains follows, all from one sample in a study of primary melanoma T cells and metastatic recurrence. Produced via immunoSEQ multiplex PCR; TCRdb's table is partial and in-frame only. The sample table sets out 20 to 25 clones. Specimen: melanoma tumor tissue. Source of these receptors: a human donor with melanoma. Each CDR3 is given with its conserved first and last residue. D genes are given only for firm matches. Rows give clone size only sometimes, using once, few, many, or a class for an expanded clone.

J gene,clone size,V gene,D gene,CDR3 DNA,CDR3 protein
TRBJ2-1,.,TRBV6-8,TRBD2,TGTGCCGTCGGGAGGGGCAGGAACTCCTACAATGAGCAGTTCTTC,CAVGRGRNSYNEQFF
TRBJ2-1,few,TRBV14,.,TGTGCCAGCAGCCAAGCGACAGCCTACAATGAGCAGTTCTTC,CASSQATAYNEQFF
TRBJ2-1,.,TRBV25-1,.,TGTGCCAGCAGTGCCAGGGCCAGCTCCTACAATGAGCAGTTCTTC,CASSARASSYNEQFF
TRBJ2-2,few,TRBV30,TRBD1,TGTGCCTGGACAGGGGGCACCGGGGAGCTGTTTTTT,CAWTGGTGELFF
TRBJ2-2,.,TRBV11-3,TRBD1,TGTGCCAGCAGCTGGGGGACAGGGGACACCGGGGAGCTGTTTTTT,CASSWGTGDTGELFF
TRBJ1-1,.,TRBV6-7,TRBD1,TGTGCCAACAGGACAGGGAGCGGTACTGAAGCTTTCTTT,CANRTGSGTEAFF
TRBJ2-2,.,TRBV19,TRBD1,TGTGCCAGTAGAAGTACGTGGAACAGGGGGTCGGGCGGGGAGCTGTTTTTT,CASRSTWNRGSGGELFF
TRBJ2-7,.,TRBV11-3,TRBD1,TGTGCCAGCAGCCCCACGACAGGGGGGTCGGGGGAGCAGTACTTC,CASSPTTGGSGEQYF
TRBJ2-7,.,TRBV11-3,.,TGTGCCAGCAGCTTCGGGACTCGACGGGGCTCCTACGAGCAGTACTTC,CASSFGTRRGSYEQYF